These T cell receptor beta chains were read from a single sample in a study of cytomegalovirus exposure and HLA in healthy donors. Repertoires were generated with immunoSEQ multiplex PCR, while TCRdb's copy carries only in-frame clones and drops some. The sample contains 70,000 to 100,000 clones, 80% of which appear only once. The sequenced sample was PBMCs. The receptor set was obtained from a man between 45 and 60 years old in good health and CMV-seropositive. Both conserved end residues are part of each CDR3. D genes are given only for firm matches. Clone size is stated in some rows and not others, as once, few, many or a class when expanded.

TRBV30	TRBJ2-7	NA	NA	CAWSAPAGYEQYF	TGTGCCTGGAGTGCCCCCGCGGGCTACGAGCAGTACTTC
TRBV11-3	TRBJ2-2	NA	once	CASSLGGNAGELFF	TGTGCCAGCAGCTTAGGAGGGAACGCCGGGGAGCTGTTTTTT
TRBV7-2	TRBJ2-1	TRBD2	NA	CASSLLAGMSSYNEQFF	TGTGCCAGCAGCTTGCTAGCGGGGATGAGCTCCTACAATGAGCAGTTCTTC
TRBV18	TRBJ2-1	NA	NA	CASSSYTARGELPFF	TGTGCCAGCTCATCCTATACCGCCAGGGGTGAATTACCGTTCTTC
TRBV10-2	TRBJ2-2	NA	NA	CASSGGFIYAGELFF	TGCGCCAGCAGTGGCGGTTTTATCTATGCCGGGGAGCTGTTTTTT
TRBV5-1	TRBJ2-5	TRBD2	NA	CASSPGLEYQETQYF	TGCGCCAGCAGCCCTGGACTAGAGTACCAAGAGACCCAGTACTTC
TRBV7-2	TRBJ2-7	TRBD2	NA	CASSLNAGGNYEQYF	TGTGCCAGCAGCTTAAACGCGGGAGGGAACTACGAGCAGTACTTC
TRBV4-1	TRBJ1-2	NA	NA	CASSPGPGERVYGYTF	TGCGCCAGCAGCCCAGGGCCGGGGGAACGGGTTTATGGCTACACCTTC
TRBV9	TRBJ2-3	TRBD2	few	CASSVAGLAGATDTQYF	TGTGCCAGCAGCGTAGCGGGACTAGCGGGAGCCACAGATACGCAGTATTTT
TRBV27	TRBJ2-7	TRBD2	once	CASSLGGRASSYEQYF	TGTGCCAGCAGTTTAGGAGGGAGGGCTTCTTCCTACGAGCAGTACTTC
TRBV12-5	TRBJ2-1	TRBD1	NA	CASGSRQGRGRSYEQFF	TGTGCTAGTGGTTCAAGACAGGGACGAGGGCGATCATATGAGCAGTTCTTC
TRBV20-1	TRBJ2-1	NA	NA	CSANRDWEQFF	TGCAGTGCTAACCGGGACTGGGAGCAGTTCTTC
TRBV7-2	TRBJ1-1	TRBD1	NA	CASSSGTGDTEAFF	TGTGCCAGCAGCTCAGGGACAGGGGACACTGAAGCTTTCTTT
TRBV7-9	TRBJ1-1	NA	NA	CASSSLSGYMNTEAFF	TGTGCCAGCAGCTCCCTTTCAGGGTATATGAACACTGAAGCTTTCTTT
TRBV11-2	TRBJ2-7	TRBD1	NA	CASSLGTGGYEQYF	TGTGCCAGTAGCTTAGGGACAGGGGGATACGAGCAGTACTTC
TRBV5-1	TRBJ2-7	TRBD2	once	CASSPGLAGITSSYEQYF	TGCGCCAGCAGCCCAGGACTAGCGGGGATAACAAGCTCCTACGAGCAGTACTTC
TRBV11-2	TRBJ2-1	TRBD2	NA	CASSLAGTSGNEQFF	TGTGCCAGCAGCTTAGCCGGGACTAGCGGTAATGAGCAGTTCTTC
TRBV7-9	TRBJ2-1	TRBD1	NA	CASSSTGAGYNEQFF	TGTGCCAGCAGCTCGACAGGGGCCGGCTACAATGAGCAGTTCTTC
TRBV5-4	TRBJ1-1	TRBD1	NA	CASRPGQGNTEAFF	TGTGCCAGCAGACCTGGACAGGGGAACACTGAAGCTTTCTTT
TRBV19	TRBJ2-1	TRBD1	NA	CASSMGTGFWLAAYNEQFF	TGTGCCAGTAGTATGGGGACAGGGTTTTGGCTAGCGGCCTACAATGAGCAGTTCTTC
TRBV7-2	TRBJ2-3	TRBD2	NA	CASSSLRAGGPTDTQYF	TGTGCCAGCAGCTCGTTAAGAGCGGGAGGGCCGACAGATACGCAGTATTTT
TRBV10-2	TRBJ2-7	NA	NA	CASSVLAELSYEQYF	TGCGCCAGCAGTGTTTTAGCGGAACTTTCCTACGAGCAGTACTTC
TRBV5-4	TRBJ2-7	NA	NA	CASSFWTSKYEQYF	TGTGCCAGCAGCTTCTGGACTTCCAAGTACGAGCAGTACTTC
TRBV30	TRBJ2-1	TRBD2	NA	CAWSLDLGGGALSSYNEQFF	TGTGCCTGGAGTCTAGACCTGGGGGGAGGGGCGCTAAGCTCCTACAATGAGCAGTTCTTC
TRBV6-5	TRBJ2-4	NA	once	CASRGQGGAKNSQYF	TGTGCCAGCAGGGGGCAGGGTGGTGCCAAAAACAGTCAGTACTTC
TRBV5-4	TRBJ2-1	NA	NA	CASSGGGSGLLYNEQFF	TGTGCCAGCAGTGGGGGGGGCAGCGGGCTCCTCTACAATGAGCAGTTCTTC
TRBV19	TRBJ2-1	TRBD2	NA	CASLPRGDQRDGYNEQFF	TGTGCCAGTCTCCCTAGAGGGGACCAGCGGGATGGCTACAATGAGCAGTTCTTC
TRBV7-2	TRBJ2-7	NA	NA	CASSLELIYEQYF	TGTGCCAGCAGCTTAGAACTGATCTACGAGCAGTACTTC
TRBV5-1	TRBJ1-3	TRBD1	NA	CASSPQTGASGNTIYF	TGCGCCAGCAGCCCTCAGACAGGGGCGTCTGGAAACACCATATATTTT
TRBV14	TRBJ2-2	TRBD2	NA	CASSQESFLAETNTGELFF	TGTGCCAGCAGCCAAGAGAGTTTTCTAGCGGAGACGAACACCGGGGAGCTGTTTTTT
TRBV9	TRBJ1-5	TRBD1	NA	CASSGKRGQEGQPQHF	TGTGCCAGCAGCGGGAAGAGGGGGCAGGAGGGTCAGCCCCAGCATTTT
TRBV7-9	TRBJ2-7	TRBD2	NA	CSSHKTSGGEQYF	TGTTCCAGCCATAAGACGTCGGGGGGCGAGCAGTACTTC
TRBV6-5	TRBJ2-7	TRBD1	NA	CASSLPGTGLQYF	TGTGCCAGCAGCCTGCCCGGGACAGGGCTGCAGTACTTC
TRBV11-3	TRBJ1-2	NA	NA	CASSFRGSDGYTF	TGTGCCAGCAGCTTTAGAGGGAGTGATGGCTACACCTTC
TRBV7-2	TRBJ2-5	NA	NA	CASSSLLGGEQETQYF	TGTGCCAGCAGCTCCCTATTGGGCGGGGAACAAGAGACCCAGTACTTC
TRBV5-6	TRBJ1-1	TRBD1	NA	CASSGQQGAWTEAFF	TGTGCCAGCAGCGGGCAACAGGGGGCTTGGACTGAAGCTTTCTTT
TRBV2	TRBJ2-5	NA	NA	CASSELAHMETQYF	TGTGCCAGCAGTGAGCTAGCACACATGGAGACCCAGTACTTC
TRBV19	TRBJ2-1	TRBD1	NA	CASTGTGRNEQFF	TGTGCCAGTACAGGGACAGGGAGAAATGAGCAGTTCTTC
TRBV21-1	TRBJ1-2	NA	NA	CASSIKGGIGHGYTF	TGTGCCAGCAGCATTAAGGGAGGGATCGGCCATGGCTACACCTTC
TRBV7-9	TRBJ2-7	NA	NA	CASIGAYEQYF	TGTGCCAGCATCGGAGCCTACGAGCAGTACTTC
TRBV30	TRBJ2-5	TRBD1	NA	CAWKTGTGSVETQYF	TGTGCCTGGAAAACCGGGACAGGGTCTGTAGAGACCCAGTACTTC